Listed below are T cell receptor beta chains from one sample, sequenced in a study of PD-1 blockade in classical Hodgkin lymphoma. Here immunoSEQ multiplex PCR was the method, and the copy in TCRdb shows in-frame clones only, minus some. The sample has some 96,000 clones, around 81% seen once. This specimen consisted of peripheral blood mononuclear cells (PBMCs), obtained before the second cycle of nivolumab. These receptors came from a human donor with classical Hodgkin lymphoma. Both conserved end residues are part of each CDR3. The D gene is left open where the match is weak. The listing skips clone size in some rows; elsewhere it reads once, few, many or a size class.

>.|.|TRBV19|TRBJ2-7
CASSIGLTGVQTYEQYF
TGTGCCAGTAGTATTGGCTTAACGGGAGTACAAACCTACGAGCAGTACTTC
>.|TRBD2|TRBV9|TRBJ2-2
CASSVMREGGSGELFF
TGTGCCAGCAGCGTAATGAGGGAGGGCGGTTCCGGGGAGCTGTTTTTT
>many|TRBD1|TRBV15|TRBJ1-1
CATTLTGRNTEAFF
TGTGCCACCACACTGACAGGGCGAAACACTGAAGCTTTCTTT
>.|TRBD1|TRBV5-1|TRBJ1-1
CASGRGTGGTEAFF
TGCGCCAGCGGCCGAGGGACAGGGGGCACTGAAGCTTTCTTT
>.|TRBD1|TRBV5-8|TRBJ1-2
CASSLGQGDLVGTF
TGTGCCAGCAGCTTGGGTCAGGGGGACCTGGTGGGGACCTTC
>.|TRBD1|TRBV7-8|TRBJ1-5
CASSGRTGDQPQHF
TGTGCCAGCAGCGGGAGGACAGGGGATCAGCCCCAGCATTTT
>.|.|TRBV19|TRBJ1-2
CASSMLGQIYGYTF
TGTGCCAGTAGTATGTTGGGGCAGATCTATGGCTACACCTTC
>.|.|TRBV10-3|TRBJ2-7
CAISDTDYEQYF
TGTGCCATCAGTGATACGGACTACGAGCAGTACTTC
>once|.|TRBV5-5|TRBJ1-2
CASSLEVTVPYGYTF
TGTGCCAGCAGCTTGGAAGTGACAGTACCTTATGGCTACACCTTC
>many|.|TRBV5-3|TRBJ1-5
CARSLRGGQPQHF
TGTGCCAGAAGCTTAAGGGGGGGTCAGCCCCAGCATTTT
>.|.|TRBV5-1|TRBJ2-5
CASSFNRGRQETQYF
TGCGCCAGCAGCTTTAATAGGGGGAGACAAGAGACCCAGTACTTC
>.|.|TRBV18|TRBJ2-2
CASSRLSTWGSANTGELFF
TGTGCCAGCTCACGCTTATCGACATGGGGGAGTGCGAACACCGGGGAGCTGTTTTTT
>.|.|TRBV18|TRBJ1-4
CASSPQAATNEKLFF
TGTGCCAGCTCACCACAGGCTGCAACTAATGAAAAACTGTTTTTT
>few|TRBD2|TRBV5-4|TRBJ2-1
CASSRGSSGASEQFF
TGTGCCAGCAGCCGGGGGTCTAGCGGAGCTTCTGAGCAGTTCTTC
>.|.|TRBV7-2|TRBJ1-2
CASSLGTAYGYTF
TGTGCCAGCAGCTTAGGGACGGCCTATGGCTACACCTTC
>.|.|TRBV7-2|TRBJ2-7
CASSLARGAYEQYF
TGTGCCAGCAGCTTAGCCAGGGGAGCCTACGAGCAGTACTTC
>.|.|TRBV19|TRBJ1-5
CASSIPGLGNQPQHF
TGTGCCAGTAGTATCCCAGGGCTTGGCAATCAGCCCCAGCATTTT
>.|.|TRBV6-5|TRBJ1-5
CASSFPDGPQHF
TGTGCCAGCAGTTTCCCCGATGGGCCCCAGCATTTT
>.|TRBD1|TRBV28|TRBJ1-3
CASSGTVRNTIYF
TGTGCCAGCAGCGGGACAGTTCGAAACACCATATATTTT
>.|.|TRBV6-1|TRBJ1-4
CASSVGGEKLFF
TGTGCCAGCAGTGTAGGGGGGGAAAAACTGTTTTTT
>.|.|TRBV7-8|TRBJ2-5
CASSLGGIHHQETQYF
TGTGCCAGCAGCTTAGGGGGAATACACCACCAAGAGACCCAGTACTTC
>.|TRBD1|TRBV6-5|TRBJ2-5
CASSYLGQTQETQYF
TGTGCCAGCAGTTACCTGGGACAGACACAAGAGACCCAGTACTTC
>.|.|TRBV6-1|TRBJ2-5
CASSEGGVASETQYF
TGTGCCAGCAGTGAAGGAGGCGTGGCTAGTGAGACCCAGTACTTC